Detailed here is one T cell receptor (beta chain). This record belongs to a study of cytomegalovirus exposure and HLA in healthy donors. Germline CDR1 and CDR2: MNHEY and SMNVEV (reference sequence). CDR3 size: 18 residues. Trimming cost V 4 bases and J 5 bases, with 23 bases left between them. Both 60 Vbeta primers and 13 Jbeta primers went into the PCR. Assay: immunoSEQ multiplex PCR; the TCRdb copy retains only in-frame clones and omits some. The top ten hold 7% to 9% of the sample, which has more than 90,000 clones, more than 65% seen once. The chain recombines TRBV27 with TRBJ2-2; D possibly corresponds to TRBD2 (6 bases). This TCR was recovered from a human donor in good health. Sequencing was carried out using PBMCs. CDR3 amino acids: CASSSIAVASGVTGELFF. CDR3 coding DNA: TGTGCCAGCAGTTCAATAGCGGTGGCCTCCGGGGTGACCGGGGAGCTGTTTTTT.